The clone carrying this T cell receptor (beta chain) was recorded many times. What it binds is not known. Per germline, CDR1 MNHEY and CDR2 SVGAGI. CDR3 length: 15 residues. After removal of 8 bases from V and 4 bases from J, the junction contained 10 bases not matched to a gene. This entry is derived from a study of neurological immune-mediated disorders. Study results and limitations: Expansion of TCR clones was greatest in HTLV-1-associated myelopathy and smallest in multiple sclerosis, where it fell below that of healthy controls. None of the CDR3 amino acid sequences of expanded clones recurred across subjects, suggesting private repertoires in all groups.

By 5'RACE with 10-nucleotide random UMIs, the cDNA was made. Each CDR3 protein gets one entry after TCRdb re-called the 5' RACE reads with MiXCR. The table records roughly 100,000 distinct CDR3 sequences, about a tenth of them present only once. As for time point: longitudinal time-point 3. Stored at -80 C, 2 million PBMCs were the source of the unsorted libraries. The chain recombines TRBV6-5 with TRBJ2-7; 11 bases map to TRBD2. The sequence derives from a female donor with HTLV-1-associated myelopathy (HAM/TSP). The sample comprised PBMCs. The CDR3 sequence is CASFSTGTSGYEQYF. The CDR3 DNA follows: TGTGCCAGCTTCTCCACCGGGACTAGCGGTTACGAGCAGTACTTC.